The 10 T cell receptor beta chains in this list originate from one sample, sequenced in a study of response to subunit inactivated influenza vaccine. In TCRdb, the RT-PCR reads were re-called with MiXCR into one record per CDR3 protein. The profile shows around 750,000 distinct CDR3 sequences, approximately 22% of them singletons. The sample consisted of PBMCs from blood, taken 5 days after vaccination. These receptors came from a man in his fifties who received an inactivated influenza vaccine.

V and J are TRBV7-9 and TRBJ2-4, with D unresolved. CDR1 SEHNR and CDR2 FQNEAQ come from the germline V gene (reference sequence). The CDR3 is 12 residues long. Trimming stripped 3 bases from V and 4 bases from J, with 4 bases between. The CDR3: CASSLDKNIQYF. The CDR3 nucleotides are TGTGCCAGCAGCTTGGATAAAAACATTCAGTACTTC.

The chain carries TRBV15 and TRBJ2-7; 10 positions match TRBD1. The V gene's germline CDR1 is LNHNV and CDR2 YYDKDF (reference sequence). The CDR3 covers 15 residues. After removal of 3 bases from V and 3 bases from J, the junction contained 5 bases not matched to a gene. CDR3 loop: CATSSRQGAVYEQYF. The CDR3, as DNA: TGTGCCACCAGCAGCAGACAGGGGGCTGTCTACGAGCAGTACTTC.

This clonotype was observed a handful of times. The CDR3 DNA follows: TGCAGCGTGGGGGGGACAGGGGGCGGCACTGAAGCTTTCTTT. Translated, it gives CSVGGTGGGTEAFF. V and J are TRBV29-1 and TRBJ1-1; 12 bases are a match to TRBD1. CDR1 and CDR2 (germline): SQVTM, ANQGSEA. This CDR3 comprises 14 residues. Unmatched junction bases numbered 6, after V lost 6 bases and J lost 4 bases.

This chain uses TRBV20-1 with TRBJ2-1; a possible D gene is TRBD1 (5 bases). The CDR3 has 14 residues. Germline-derived CDR1 and CDR2 are DFQATT and SNEGSKA (reference sequence). V lost 1 base to trimming and J lost 5 bases, with 12 bases between them. The CDR3 sequence is CSARVPQQDNEQFF. The CDR3, as DNA: TGCAGTGCTAGAGTCCCGCAACAGGACAATGAGCAGTTCTTC.

The chain couples TRBV25-1 to TRBJ1-5; 7 nucleotides align to TRBD1. CDR1 and CDR2 (germline): MGHDK, SYGVNS. There are 13 residues in the CDR3. Losses at the gene ends were 4 bases for V and 6 bases for J; bases not matched to a gene: 3. The CDR3 bases are TGTGCCAGCAGTGGACAGGGTTTTCAGCCCCAGCATTTT. Amino acid sequence: CASSGQGFQPQHF.

This clonotype was picked up many times. The gene calls are TRBV7-2 and TRBJ2-1, with D perhaps TRBD2 (5 bases). This CDR3 is 14 amino acids long. Germline lookup yields CDR1 SGHTA and CDR2 FQGNSA. V lost 1 base and J 4 bases, leaving 8 bases between the germline ends. Here the CDR3 DNA reads TGTGCCAGCAGCTTAGGGGAGATATACAATGAGCAGTTCTTC. This translates into CASSLGEIYNEQFF.

This clonotype came up a few times. The V gene is TRBV5-1, the J gene TRBJ1-4; tentative D call: TRBD1 (5 bases). Trimming removed 0 bases at V and 8 bases at J, with 11 bases between. This CDR3 comprises 14 residues. Germline-derived CDR1 and CDR2 are SGHRS and YFSETQ. For the CDR3, the DNA is TGCGCCAGCAGCTTGGCAGGGAAACCCGAAAAACTGTTTTTT. It encodes CASSLAGKPEKLFF.

This clonotype was seen more than once but under ten times. V is TRBV12-3 or TRBV12-4 and J is TRBJ1-2; TRBD1 matches at 7 bases. The V gene end was trimmed by 5 bases and the J gene end by 6 bases; junction bases not matched to a gene: 6. The length of the CDR3 is 13 residues. The CDR3 sequence is CASSPTGIDGYTF. Written as DNA, the CDR3 is TGTGCCAGCAGTCCGACAGGGATCGATGGCTACACCTTC.

This clonotype was counted a few times. The rearrangement uses TRBV7-2 and TRBJ2-1, with D hard to call. Looked up from germline, CDR1 is SGHTA and CDR2 is FQGNSA. The CDR3 spans 15 residues. The germline V and J ends were trimmed by 4 bases and 3 bases, with 13 bases remaining between them. The CDR3 DNA reads as TGTGCCAGCAGCTCAACAGTATTCCTCTACAATGAGCAGTTCTTC. This codes for CASSSTVFLYNEQFF.

The chain couples TRBV29-1 to TRBJ1-2, with 7 bases identical to TRBD1. There are 12 residues in the CDR3. CDR1 is SQVTM and CDR2 is ANQGSEA in the germline V gene. The V and J ends lost 6 bases and 8 bases, in that order; junction bases with no gene match: 9. CDR3 nucleotide sequence: TGCAGCGTCTCGGAGGGGGCTTCGGGCTACACCTTC. It translates to CSVSEGASGYTF.